This T cell receptor beta chain was profiled in a study of T cells in Graves' hyperthyroidism and ophthalmopathy. Trimming removed 5 bases at V and 5 bases at J, with 12 bases between. CDR3 length equals 13 residues. Germline V gene data show CDR1 as SGHNT and CDR2 as YENEEA. Study conclusions and caveats: In validation, the model predicted ophthalmopathy. These predictions came a median 6.5 months before onset.

Ten or more counts support this clonotype. Its antigen is unidentified. TCR beta CDR3 regions were amplified from RNA transcripts. A first-round RT-PCR of the TCR CDR3 used the HTBI primer set. In TCRdb, the multiplex PCR reads were re-called with MiXCR into one record per CDR3 protein. Of over 200,000 distinct CDR3 sequences in the sample, 15% to 20% were seen once. Uncontrolled infection, other autoimmune disease, pregnancy or lactation led to exclusion. PBMCs were derived from more than 8 ml fresh peripheral blood. V gene TRBV11-3 combines with J gene TRBJ2-5, with D possibly TRBD2 on 5 matching bases. The sequencing input was blood. This receptor was taken from a man aged 45-60 years with Graves' hyperthyroidism. The CDR3 loop is CASSPRSGETQYF. In nucleotides, the CDR3 is TGTGCCAGCAGCCCCAGATCGGGGGAGACCCAGTACTTC. The entire variable domain, with the rest obtained from reference TRBV11-3 and TRBJ2-5, is as follows: EAGVVQSPRYKIIEKKQPVAFWCNPISGHNTLYWYLQNLGQGPELLIRYENEEAVDDSQLPKDRFSAERLKGVDSTLKIQPAELGDSAVYLCASSPRSGETQYFGPGTRLLVL.